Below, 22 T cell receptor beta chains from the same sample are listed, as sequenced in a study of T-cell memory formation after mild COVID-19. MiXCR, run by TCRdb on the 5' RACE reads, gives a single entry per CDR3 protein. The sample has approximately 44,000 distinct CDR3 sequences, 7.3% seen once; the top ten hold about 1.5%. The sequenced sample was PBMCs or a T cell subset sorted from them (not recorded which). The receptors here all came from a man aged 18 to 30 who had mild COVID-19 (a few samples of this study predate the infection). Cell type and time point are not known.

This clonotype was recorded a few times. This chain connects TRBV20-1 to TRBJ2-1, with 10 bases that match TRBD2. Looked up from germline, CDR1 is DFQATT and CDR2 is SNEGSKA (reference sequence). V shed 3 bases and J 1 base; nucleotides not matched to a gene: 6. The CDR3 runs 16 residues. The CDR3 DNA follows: TGCAGTGCTAGCCGGCTAGCGGGGGCTTCCTACAATGAGCAGTTCTTC. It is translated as CSASRLAGASYNEQFF.

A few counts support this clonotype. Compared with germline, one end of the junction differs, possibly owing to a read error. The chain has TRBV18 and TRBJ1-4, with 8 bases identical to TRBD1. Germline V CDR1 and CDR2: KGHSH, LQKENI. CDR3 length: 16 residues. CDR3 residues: CASSPARDRFNGKLFF. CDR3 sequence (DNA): TGTGCCAGCTCGCCAGCCCGGGACAGGTTTAATGGAAAACTGTTTTTT. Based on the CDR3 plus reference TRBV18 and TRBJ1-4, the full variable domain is NAGVMQNPRHLVRRRGQEARLRCSPMKGHSHVYWYRQLPEEGLKFMVYLQKENIIDESGMPKERFSAEFPKEGPSILRIQQVVRGDSAAYFCASSPARDRFNGKLFFGSGTQLSVL.

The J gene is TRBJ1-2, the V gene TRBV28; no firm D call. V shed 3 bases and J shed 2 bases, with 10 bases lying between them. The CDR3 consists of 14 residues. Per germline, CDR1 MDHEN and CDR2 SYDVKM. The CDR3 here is CASSLQVSNYGYTF. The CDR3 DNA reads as TGTGCCAGCAGTTTGCAGGTCTCCAACTATGGCTACACCTTC.

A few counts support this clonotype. In nucleotides, the CDR3 is TGCGCCAGCAGCGTGGTCGGGACAGGGGAGTACGAGCAGTACTTC. It yields the protein CASSVVGTGEYEQYF. V is TRBV5-1 and J is TRBJ2-7; 10 positions agree with TRBD1. The CDR3 is 15 residues long. V lost 4 bases and J lost 4; bases outside the gene matches: 8. Germline CDR1 is SGHRS and CDR2 is YFSETQ.

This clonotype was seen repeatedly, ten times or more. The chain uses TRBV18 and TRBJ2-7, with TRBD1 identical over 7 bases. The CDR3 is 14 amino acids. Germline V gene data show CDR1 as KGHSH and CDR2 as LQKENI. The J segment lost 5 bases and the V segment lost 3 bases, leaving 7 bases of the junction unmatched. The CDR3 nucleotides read TGTGCCAGCTCACCTGACAGGGTAGGCCACGAGCAGTACTTC. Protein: CASSPDRVGHEQYF.

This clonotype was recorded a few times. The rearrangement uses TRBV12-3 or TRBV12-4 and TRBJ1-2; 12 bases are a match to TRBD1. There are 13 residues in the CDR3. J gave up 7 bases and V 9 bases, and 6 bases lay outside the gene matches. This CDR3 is CASSGTGGSGYTF. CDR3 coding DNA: TGTGCCAGTTCCGGGACAGGGGGCTCTGGCTACACCTTC.

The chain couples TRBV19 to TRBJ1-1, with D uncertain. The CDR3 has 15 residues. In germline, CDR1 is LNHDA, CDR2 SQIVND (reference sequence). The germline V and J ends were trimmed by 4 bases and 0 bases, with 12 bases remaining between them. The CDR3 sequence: CASSTGRTVNTEAFF. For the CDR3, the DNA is TGTGCCAGTAGTACCGGACGGACGGTGAACACTGAAGCTTTCTTT.

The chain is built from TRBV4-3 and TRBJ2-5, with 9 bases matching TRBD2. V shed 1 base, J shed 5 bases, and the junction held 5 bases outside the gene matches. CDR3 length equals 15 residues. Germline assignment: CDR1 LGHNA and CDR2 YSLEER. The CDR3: CASSQVLAGIETQYF. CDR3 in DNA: TGCGCCAGCAGCCAAGTTCTAGCGGGGATTGAGACCCAGTACTTC.

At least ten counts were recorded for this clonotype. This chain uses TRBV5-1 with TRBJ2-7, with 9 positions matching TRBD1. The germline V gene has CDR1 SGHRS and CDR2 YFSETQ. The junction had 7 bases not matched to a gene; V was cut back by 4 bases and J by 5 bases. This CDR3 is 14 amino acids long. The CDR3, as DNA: TGCGCCAGCAGCGAAGGACAGGGGATACACGAGCAGTACGTC. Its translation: CASSEGQGIHEQYV.

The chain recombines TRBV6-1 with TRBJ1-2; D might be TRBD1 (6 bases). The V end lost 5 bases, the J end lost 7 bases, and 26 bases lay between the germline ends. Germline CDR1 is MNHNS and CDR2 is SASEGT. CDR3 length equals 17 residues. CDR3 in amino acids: CASSLDSIGGPRRGYTF. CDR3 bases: TGTGCCAGCAGTTTGGACTCAATCGGGGGCCCTCGGCGTGGCTACACCTTC.

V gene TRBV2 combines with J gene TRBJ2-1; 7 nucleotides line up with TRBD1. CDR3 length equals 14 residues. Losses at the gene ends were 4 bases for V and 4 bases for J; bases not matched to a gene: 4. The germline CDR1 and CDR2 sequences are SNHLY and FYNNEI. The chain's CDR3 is CASSADRAYNEQFF. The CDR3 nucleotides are TGTGCCAGCAGTGCTGACAGGGCTTACAATGAGCAGTTCTTC. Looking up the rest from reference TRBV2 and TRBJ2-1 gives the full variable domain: EPEVTQTPSHQVTQMGQEVILRCVPISNHLYFYWYRQILGQKVEFLVSFYNNEISEKSEIFDDQFSVERPDGSNFTLKIRSTKLEDSAMYFCASSADRAYNEQFFGPGTRLTVL.

The CDR3 here is CASTPQVQGNGYTF. In DNA form, the CDR3 reads TGTGCCAGCACCCCCCAGGTTCAGGGCAATGGCTACACCTTC. V gene TRBV6-6 combines with J gene TRBJ1-2, with D possibly TRBD1 on 5 matching bases. There are 14 residues in the CDR3. Germline V gene lookup returns CDR1 MNHNY and CDR2 SVGAGI (reference sequence). With 7 bases removed from V and 6 bases from J, the gap between germline ends came to 18 bases.

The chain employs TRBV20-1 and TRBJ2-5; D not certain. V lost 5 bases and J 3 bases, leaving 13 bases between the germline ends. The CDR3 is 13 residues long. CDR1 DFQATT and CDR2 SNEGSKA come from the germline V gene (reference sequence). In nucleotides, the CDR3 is TGCAGTGCTCTCACCGGTAGAGAAGAGACCCAGTACTTC. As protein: CSALTGREETQYF.

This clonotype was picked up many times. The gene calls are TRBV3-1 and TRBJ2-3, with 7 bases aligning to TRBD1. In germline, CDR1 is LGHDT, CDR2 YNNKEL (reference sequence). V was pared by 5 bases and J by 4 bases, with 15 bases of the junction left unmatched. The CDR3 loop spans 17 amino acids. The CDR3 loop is CASSSKGQTSRPDTQYF. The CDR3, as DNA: TGTGCCAGCAGCTCTAAGGGACAGACCAGCCGACCAGATACGCAGTATTTT.

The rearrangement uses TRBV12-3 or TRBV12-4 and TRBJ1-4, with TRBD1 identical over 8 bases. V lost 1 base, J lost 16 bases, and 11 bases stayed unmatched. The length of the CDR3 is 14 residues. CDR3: CASSLESPDRVTFF. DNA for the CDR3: TGTGCCAGCAGTTTAGAATCCCCGGACAGGGTTACGTTTTTT.

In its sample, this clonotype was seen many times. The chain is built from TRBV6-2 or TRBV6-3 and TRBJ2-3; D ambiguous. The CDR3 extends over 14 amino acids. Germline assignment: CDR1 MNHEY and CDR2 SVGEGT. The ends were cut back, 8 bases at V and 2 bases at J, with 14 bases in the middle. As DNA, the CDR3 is TGTGCCAGCGTCGCCGGGCACCCCACAGATACGCAGTATTTT. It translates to CASVAGHPTDTQYF.

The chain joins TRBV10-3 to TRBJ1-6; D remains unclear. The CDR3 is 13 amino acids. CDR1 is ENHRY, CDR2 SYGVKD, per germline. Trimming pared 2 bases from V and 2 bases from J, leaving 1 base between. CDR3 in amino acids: CAISETYNSPLHF. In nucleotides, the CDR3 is TGTGCCATCAGTGAGACCTATAATTCACCCCTCCACTTT.

CDR3 loop: CASSLTGPETQYF. The CDR3 region has the DNA TGTGCCAGCTCACTAACGGGGCCGGAGACCCAGTACTTC. V usage is TRBV18 and J usage is TRBJ2-5, with D perhaps matching TRBD1 or TRBD2 (5 bases each). Trimming took 4 bases from V and 5 from J, leaving 11 bases between them. Looked up from germline, CDR1 is KGHSH and CDR2 is LQKENI. The length of the CDR3 is 13 residues.

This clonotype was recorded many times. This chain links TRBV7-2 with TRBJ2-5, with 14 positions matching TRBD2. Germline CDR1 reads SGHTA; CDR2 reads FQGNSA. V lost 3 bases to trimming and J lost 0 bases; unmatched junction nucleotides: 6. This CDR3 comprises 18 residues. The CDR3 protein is CASSFRTSGGRYQETQYF. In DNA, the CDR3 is TGTGCCAGCAGCTTCCGGACTAGCGGGGGGCGATACCAAGAGACCCAGTACTTC.

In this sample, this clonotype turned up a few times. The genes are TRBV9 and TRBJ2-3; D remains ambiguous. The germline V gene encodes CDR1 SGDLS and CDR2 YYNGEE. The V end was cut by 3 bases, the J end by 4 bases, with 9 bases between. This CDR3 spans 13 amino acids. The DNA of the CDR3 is TGTGCCAGCAGCGGGGGTTTAGCAGATACGCAGTATTTT. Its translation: CASSGGLADTQYF.

The CDR3 nucleotides are TGCAGCGTGGACATAAACACCGGGGAGCTGTTTTTT. It translates to CSVDINTGELFF. The rearrangement uses TRBV29-1 and TRBJ2-2; D perhaps matches TRBD1 (5 bases). V gave up 6 bases and J gave up 2 bases, with 7 bases separating them. This CDR3 has 12 amino acids. Per the germline V gene, CDR1 is SQVTM and CDR2 is ANQGSEA.

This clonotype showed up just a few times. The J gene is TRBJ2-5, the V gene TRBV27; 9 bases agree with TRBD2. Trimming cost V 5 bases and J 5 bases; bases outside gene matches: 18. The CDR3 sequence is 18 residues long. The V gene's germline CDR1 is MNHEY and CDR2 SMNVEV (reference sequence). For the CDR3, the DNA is TGTGCCAGCAGTAAGCGTATAGGAGTTAGCGGGGGAGGTGAGACCCAGTACTTC. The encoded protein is CASSKRIGVSGGGETQYF.